These 17 T cell receptor beta chains were sequenced from one sample in a study of T cell repertoires in cytomegalovirus infection. Their antigen targets remain unknown. Each CDR3 protein gets one entry after TCRdb re-called the reads with MiXCR. The sample lists fewer than 900,000 distinct CDR3 sequences, roughly 28% occurring once. This sample comprised cultured CD8+ T cells from PBMCs, obtained from culture after CMV antigen stimulation. Source of these receptors: a human donor in good health (CMV status not recorded). Some clones in this sample may be carry-over from other donors' samples.

V gene TRBV12-3 or TRBV12-4 combines with J gene TRBJ1-1; unclear D gene. This CDR3 comprises 15 residues. Trimming removed 5 bases at V and 4 bases at J, with 17 bases between. CDR3 nucleotide sequence: TGTGCCAGCAGTCTGCAGACAATTTCGGGCACTGAAGCTTTCTTT. Amino acid sequence: CASSLQTISGTEAFF.

The rearrangement links TRBV5-4 to TRBJ2-5, with TRBD2 identical over 9 bases. Germline V gene data show CDR1 as SGHNT and CDR2 as YYREEE (reference sequence). The V gene end was trimmed by 6 bases and the J gene end by 5 bases; junction bases not matched to a gene: 20. The CDR3 loop spans 18 amino acids. CDR3: CASTGGVAGDLPRETQYF. CDR3 in DNA: TGTGCCAGCACCGGAGGGGTAGCGGGGGACCTCCCCCGGGAGACCCAGTACTTC.

This chain joins TRBV7-6 and TRBJ2-7, with D possibly being TRBD1 or TRBD2 (5 bases each). This CDR3 contains 15 residues. The germline V and J ends were trimmed by 5 bases and 7 bases, with 21 bases remaining between them. Germline CDR1 and CDR2: SGHVS and FNYEAQ. The CDR3: CASSPPGRRSGEQYF. CDR3 DNA: TGTGCCAGCAGCCCGCCGGGACGGCGTTCTGGGGAGCAGTACTTC.

V and J are TRBV10-2 and TRBJ2-1; 8 bases match TRBD1. The ends lost 0 bases at V and 7 bases at J; junction bases unmatched: 5. The germline V gene has CDR1 WSHSY and CDR2 SAAADI. There are 15 residues in the CDR3. CDR3: CASSESVRGRNEQFF. The CDR3 nucleotides are TGCGCCAGCAGTGAGTCAGTCAGGGGGCGGAATGAGCAGTTCTTC.

This clonotype came up a few times. The V and J genes are TRBV20-1 and TRBJ1-1; D may be TRBD1 (6 bases). CDR1 is DFQATT, CDR2 SNEGSKA, per germline (reference sequence). This CDR3 comprises 16 residues. The V and J ends lost 5 bases and 0 bases respectively, with 19 bases between them. In nucleotides, the CDR3 is TGCAGTGCTCCCTATGGCGCAGGGGCTTTGAACACTGAAGCTTTCTTT. This translates into CSAPYGAGALNTEAFF.

This chain uses TRBV5-1 with TRBJ2-3; D possibly corresponds to TRBD2 (6 bases). V lost 0 bases, J lost 2 bases, and 16 bases lay in between. CDR1 SGHRS and CDR2 YFSETQ come from the germline V gene. The CDR3 has 17 residues. DNA of the CDR3: TGCGCCAGCAGCTTGGACCCCCCCGCGGGGCTCACAGATACGCAGTATTTT. The encoded protein is CASSLDPPAGLTDTQYF.

This clonotype was recorded at least ten times. The chain joins TRBV24-1 to TRBJ2-2; 8 positions agree with TRBD1. Per the germline V gene, CDR1 is KGHDR and CDR2 is SFDVKD. The length of the CDR3 is 14 residues. The trim removed 6 bases at V and 4 bases at J, leaving 3 bases unmatched. The CDR3 is CATSQGAITGELFF. The CDR3 nucleotides read TGTGCCACCAGTCAGGGGGCGATCACCGGGGAGCTGTTTTTT.

A few counts support this clonotype. The rearrangement uses TRBV18 and TRBJ1-1; D is possibly TRBD1 (5 bases). Deletions cut 5 bases from V and 4 bases from J, with 14 bases between. From germline, CDR1 is KGHSH and CDR2 LQKENI. The CDR3 totals 14 residues. CDR3 protein: CASSEGPRGTEAFF. For the CDR3, the DNA is TGTGCCAGCTCAGAGGGACCCCGGGGCACTGAAGCTTTCTTT.

The rearrangement uses TRBV7-8 and TRBJ2-5; D perhaps matches TRBD2 (6 bases). The germline V gene has CDR1 SGHVS and CDR2 FQNEAQ. V was trimmed by 5 bases and J by 0 bases, leaving 13 bases between them. CDR3 size: 15 residues. The DNA for the CDR3 is TGTGCCAGCAGCCCGGGACTGCCGTACCAAGAGACCCAGTACTTC. This encodes CASSPGLPYQETQYF.

This rearrangement joins TRBV6-5 to TRBJ2-7; unclear D gene. Between the trimmed V and J ends, which lost 5 bases and 3 bases, there was a span of 11 bases. CDR3 length: 13 residues. CDR1 is MNHEY, CDR2 SVGAGI, per germline. The CDR3 protein is CASSARIDYEQYV. CDR3 nucleotides: TGTGCCAGCAGTGCCAGGATAGACTACGAGCAGTACGTC.

This clonotype was detected a few times. The rearrangement links TRBV12-3 or TRBV12-4 to TRBJ1-1; TRBD1 agrees at 7 bases. This CDR3 has 14 residues. V lost 6 bases to trimming and J lost 7 bases; unmatched junction nucleotides: 11. The CDR3: CASRHAGTEREAFF. CDR3 DNA: TGTGCCAGCAGACACGCTGGGACAGAACGTGAAGCTTTCTTT.

In its sample, this clonotype was seen a few times. This rearrangement joins TRBV29-1 to TRBJ2-7, with 8 bases aligning to TRBD1. J gave up 3 bases and V 0 bases, and 4 bases lay outside the gene matches. This CDR3 has 14 residues. The germline gives CDR1 SQVTM, CDR2 ANQGSEA. CDR3 amino acids: CSVEELQGDYEQYF. The CDR3 coding sequence is TGCAGCGTTGAAGAGTTACAGGGGGACTACGAGCAGTACTTC.

The chain carries TRBV15 and TRBJ2-1, with D maybe TRBD1 (6 bases). Trimming pared 0 bases from V and 10 bases from J, leaving 10 bases between. CDR1 and CDR2 (germline): LNHNV, YYDKDF (reference sequence). The CDR3 spans 13 residues. The CDR3 loop is CATSREGAGEQFF. CDR3 nucleotide sequence: TGTGCCACCAGCAGAGAGGGGGCTGGGGAGCAGTTCTTC.

This clonotype was counted a few times. The V call is TRBV6-2 or TRBV6-3, the J call TRBJ2-1, with a possible D match to TRBD1 (6 bases). Looked up from germline, CDR1 is MNHEY and CDR2 is SVGEGT. The length of the CDR3 is 13 residues. Trimming stripped 10 bases from V and 2 bases from J, with 12 bases between. The CDR3 region has the DNA TGTGCCACCTCCGGGACAACCTACAATGAGCAGTTCTTC. It encodes CATSGTTYNEQFF.

V usage is TRBV2 and J usage is TRBJ1-2; D remains ambiguous. V shed 0 bases and J shed 3 bases, with 5 bases lying between them. From germline, CDR1 is SNHLY and CDR2 FYNNEI. This CDR3 has 13 amino acids. The CDR3, as DNA: TGTGCCAGCAGTGAAGCCCAGGACTATGGCTACACCTTC. Protein sequence: CASSEAQDYGYTF.

The chain is built from TRBV5-6 and TRBJ2-7; D remains unclear. The CDR3 is made up of 16 amino acids. Trimming pared 1 base from V and 2 bases from J, leaving 16 bases between. The V gene's germline CDR1 is SGHDT and CDR2 YYEEEE. The CDR3 sequence: CASSLIRGGLTYEQYF. The CDR3 DNA follows: TGTGCCAGCAGCTTGATACGTGGCGGTCTTACCTACGAGCAGTACTTC.

This clonotype has ten or more counts. This rearrangement joins TRBV7-2 to TRBJ2-5; tentatively, D is TRBD2 (6 bases). The CDR3 consists of 16 residues. V was pared by 4 bases and J by 1 base, with 16 bases between. Germline V gives CDR1 SGHTA, CDR2 FQGNSA. This CDR3 is CASSSQLRRVQETQYF. The CDR3 DNA reads as TGTGCCAGCAGCTCACAACTGAGGAGGGTCCAAGAGACCCAGTACTTC.